This T cell receptor beta chain was sequenced during a study of neurological immune-mediated disorders (dated by TCRdb to between 2018 and 2021). With respect to the entire study: Peripheral blood TCR-beta repertoires from HTLV-I-associated myelopathy (HAM/TSP) patients, multiple sclerosis patients and healthy controls were compared by UMI-based sequencing. Alongside PBMC samples, the set of approximately 100 TCR-beta libraries contained longitudinal samples, technical triplicates, and paired CD4+ and CD8+ T-cell subsets that had been sorted. Technical triplicate libraries were sequenced to precisely calculate the variability in frequency of each individual clone. Of the roughly 70 subjects in the cohort, around 14 were HAM/TSP patients, roughly 34 were multiple sclerosis patients, and some 20 were healthy controls. On the study overall, not on this receptor specifically: TCR clonal expansion was greatest in HAM/TSP patients and smallest in MS patients, who ranked below even healthy controls. Across subjects, expanded clones never shared an identical CDR3 amino acid sequence, which suggests that the TCR-beta repertoires in every group were private.

Based on the germline V gene, the CDR1 and CDR2 sequences are SGHDT and YYEEEE. From cysteine to phenylalanine, the CDR3 is 16 amino acids long. The read is trimmed to its CDR3 DNA, 48 bases read in frame from base 1. V is shortened by 0 bases, J by 7 bases, and the region joining them spans 17 bases. To synthesize cDNA, template-switch 5'RACE was performed with a primer carrying a 10-nucleotide random unique molecular identifier so that each TCR transcript was tagged. Every sequencing run covered 15-18 subjects and yielded more than 160 million TCR-beta sequences. The RNeasy kit was used to extract total RNA. The KAPA Real-time Library Amplification kit was used to amplify TCR-beta VDJ regions with primers targeting the TCR constant region and the 5'RACE anchor. A first PCR added sample indexes and Illumina adaptors, after which a second PCR increased the library yield. After Ampure bead purification, the roughly 650 bp TCR product was size-selected on a 2% E-gel SizeSelection system. Library quality was checked on a Bioanalyzer, concentration was measured with Qubit, and libraries were quantified with the Kapa Library Quantification kit before pooling. Libraries were sequenced paired-end 2 x 150 bp on an Illumina HiSeq 2500. To increase sequence diversity, about 24-32% phiX was spiked into each library pool. Per the source publication's procedure: Quality-filtered reads were processed with the UMI-based MiGEC pipeline, which removed over 85% of raw TCR sequences during error correction. IMGT germline references were used for aligning VDJ genes, and each clonotype was defined as a unique CDR3 amino acid sequence together with its V-J genes. Clonal expansion, Shannon diversity and CDR3 relatedness (CalcPairwiseDistances, ClusterSamples) were evaluated with VDJtools, and phylogenetic trees were built with CLCbio workbench. Expanded clones were defined as having at least 8 unique UMIs, based on coefficient-of-variation modelling across technical triplicates. Clones were called with MiXCR by TCRdb after fastp trimmed the public reads at Q25, and only in-frame beta chains were retained. Every distinct CDR3 protein forms one entry, paired with its most common genes and DNA. These V and J calls rely on TCRdb rather than the paper's analysis. The sample includes about 38,000 distinct CDR3 sequences, with 11% observed a single time. The ten largest clonotypes hold roughly 4% of the sample.

What this sample's time point label stands for: technical triplicate 1. Unsorted PBMC libraries were generated from 2 million PBMCs stored in RNAlater at -80 °C until RNA extraction. Peripheral blood underwent Ficoll-Hypaque density gradient centrifugation to isolate PBMCs, which were then cryopreserved in liquid nitrogen. This clonotype was seen at least ten times. This clone's antigen is unknown. Within one base of it there is no much larger clone, and no base qualities were kept. The sequenced sample consisted of PBMCs. The V and J segments used are TRBV5-6 and TRBJ1-5; a weak D assignment points to TRBD1 (5 bases agree). This sequence originates from a man aged 55-75 years with HTLV-1-associated myelopathy (HAM/TSP). The nucleotide sequence is TGTGCCAGCAGCTTGGGTCAGGGAAGGGGCCGGCAGCCCCAGCATTTT. This encodes CASSLGQGRGRQPQHF.